This T cell receptor (beta chain) stems from a study of control samples from healthy donors and cancer patients (TCRdb year 2020). The library was generated by the immunoSEQ multiplex PCR assay. TCRdb mirrors the immuneACCESS table, restricted to in-frame sequences. Some clones are absent from its copies; in checked studies, under half trace to an unresolved V gene, and the reason for the others is unknown. Present in this sample are 120,000 or so clones, roughly 87% of which were seen just once. The ten largest make up more than 6.5% of the sample. Notes on this clone: It has no known antigen specificity. Per-nucleotide qualities are absent, and no much larger clonotype sits a single base away.

A distance of 7 bases separates the germline ends of V and J, which lose 5 bases and 0 bases respectively. The CDR3 has 14 amino acids, counting the end cysteine and phenylalanine. The sequence is cut down to CDR3 DNA, 42 bases in frame from base 1. For CDR1 and CDR2, the germline V gene lists SGHDN and FVKESK. Sequencing was done on a sample of blood. The chain links TRBV14 with TRBJ1-4, with the D segment identity uncertain. The clonotype comes from a man aged 35 to 55 in good health. The nucleotide sequence reads TGTGCCAGCAGCGGACGTGCAACTAATGAAAAACTGTTTTTT. Its protein is CASSGRATNEKLFF.